Listed below are T cell receptor beta chains from one sample, sequenced in a study of blood T cell repertoires in COVID-19. Profiled with immunoSEQ multiplex PCR; TCRdb holds only in-frame clones, not every one. Of approximately 70,000 clones listed, less than 80% are singletons. Sequenced material: peripheral blood. These receptors all stem from a man in his sixties with active or convalescent COVID-19. CDR3s include the opening cysteine and the closing phenylalanine or tryptophan. D genes are given only for firm matches. The size of a clone is reported for some rows only, either as once, few or many, or as a class for expanded clones.

cdr3_aa | cdr3_nt | j_call | d_call | v_call | clone_size
CASSHIQAGNTEAFF | TGCGCCAGCAGCCATATACAAGCGGGGAACACTGAAGCTTTCTTT | TRBJ1-1 | - | TRBV4-1 | few
CASSLIGGGATNEKLFF | TGTGCCAGCAGCTTAATTGGTGGTGGAGCAACTAATGAAAAACTGTTTTTT | TRBJ1-4 | - | TRBV7-9 | once
CASSPGQGANTEAFF | TGTGCCAGCAGTCCCGGACAGGGGGCGAACACTGAAGCTTTCTTT | TRBJ1-1 | TRBD1 | TRBV6-5 | -
CASSDPGTFYEQYF | TGTGCCAGCAGTGACCCGGGGACATTTTACGAGCAGTACTTC | TRBJ2-7 | - | TRBV6-1 | once
CASSYGTAPTYVLTF | TGTGCCAGCAGCTACGGGACAGCCCCGACGTACGTCCTGACTTTC | TRBJ2-6 | TRBD1 | TRBV7-2 | -
CASSRGSSYEQYF | TGTGCCAGTAGTAGAGGCAGCTCCTACGAGCAGTACTTC | TRBJ2-7 | - | TRBV19 | few
CASSPLTGLPETQYF | TGTGCCAGCAGCCCCTTGACAGGCTTACCAGAGACCCAGTACTTC | TRBJ2-5 | - | TRBV7-2 | -
CASSTQGPIDYTF | TGTGCCAGCAGTACTCAGGGGCCTATAGACTACACCTTC | TRBJ1-2 | - | TRBV6-6 | -
CASSQGVQETQYF | TGTGCCAGCAGCCAAGGTGTACAAGAGACCCAGTACTTC | TRBJ2-5 | - | TRBV14 | -
CASSATGTQETQYF | TGTGCCAGCAGCGCTACAGGAACCCAAGAGACCCAGTACTTC | TRBJ2-5 | - | TRBV7-7 | -
CASKGLAGAQETQYF | TGTGCCAGCAAAGGATTAGCGGGGGCCCAAGAGACCCAGTACTTC | TRBJ2-5 | TRBD2 | TRBV2 | once
CASSYSVGGFGQGYTF | TGTGCCAGCAGTTACTCGGTCGGGGGATTCGGGCAGGGCTACACCTTC | TRBJ1-2 | - | TRBV6-5 | -
CATSRYTGDGYTF | TGTGCCACCAGCAGATATACAGGGGATGGCTACACCTTC | TRBJ1-2 | TRBD1 | TRBV15 | -
CASSLSQGRTEAFF | TGTGCCAGCAGTTTATCCCAGGGTAGAACTGAAGCTTTCTTT | TRBJ1-1 | - | TRBV28 | -
CASSLGGSHNEQFF | TGTGCCAGCAGCTTGGGAGGGAGCCACAATGAGCAGTTCTTC | TRBJ2-1 | - | TRBV5-5 | -
CASSSPRGGFVAFF | TGTGCCAGCAGCTCCCCAAGGGGTGGGTTTGTAGCTTTCTTT | TRBJ1-1 | - | TRBV11-2 | -
CASSASRERAAYEQYF | TGTGCCAGCAGCGCATCGAGAGAGCGGGCCGCTTACGAGCAGTACTTC | TRBJ2-7 | - | TRBV5-4 | -
CASSFRARGYTF | TGTGCCAGCAGCTTCAGGGCGCGGGGCTACACCTTC | TRBJ1-2 | - | TRBV11-2 | -
CASSPTDRVEQFF | TGTGCCAGCAGCCCGACAGACCGGGTTGAGCAGTTCTTC | TRBJ2-1 | - | TRBV3-1/TRBV3-2 | -
CASSLFMEANTIYF | TGTGCCAGCAGTCTTTTTATGGAGGCCAACACCATATATTTT | TRBJ1-3 | - | TRBV28 | -
CASSLEPGTSGVYNEQFF | TGTGCCAGCAGCTTGGAACCCGGGACTAGCGGGGTTTACAATGAGCAGTTCTTC | TRBJ2-1 | TRBD2 | TRBV9 | -
CASSRDWNTEAFF | TGTGCCAGCTCACGGGACTGGAACACTGAAGCTTTCTTT | TRBJ1-1 | - | TRBV18 | -
CASSYPSGGTDTQYF | TGTGCCAGTAGTTACCCTAGCGGGGGCACAGATACGCAGTATTTT | TRBJ2-3 | TRBD2 | TRBV19 | -
CASSLVDRSYNEQFF | TGCGCCAGCAGCTTAGTCGACAGGTCCTACAATGAGCAGTTCTTC | TRBJ2-1 | - | TRBV5-1 | -
CASTPAQGSSGNTIYF | TGTGCCAGCACCCCGGCCCAGGGGAGTTCTGGAAACACCATATATTTT | TRBJ1-3 | - | TRBV7-2 | -
CASFHTNTGELFF | TGTGCCAGCTTCCACACGAACACCGGGGAGCTGTTTTTT | TRBJ2-2 | - | TRBV12-3/TRBV12-4 | -
CSASPGFGNTEAFF | TGCAGTGCTAGTCCAGGGTTCGGGAACACTGAAGCTTTCTTT | TRBJ1-1 | - | TRBV20-1 | -
CASSFLHTPLHF | TGTGCCAGCAGTTTCTTACATACACCCCTCCACTTT | TRBJ1-6 | - | TRBV28 | -
CASRITGTEAFF | TGTGCCAGCAGGATAACAGGGACTGAAGCTTTCTTT | TRBJ1-1 | - | TRBV7-9 | few
CATTRDRAGYEQYF | TGTGCCACTACCCGGGACAGGGCAGGCTACGAGCAGTACTTC | TRBJ2-7 | TRBD1 | TRBV6-5 | -
CASSMTGGVETQYF | TGTGCCAGCAGTATGACAGGGGGTGTCGAGACCCAGTACTTC | TRBJ2-5 | TRBD1 | TRBV28 | -
CASTPDSLNTEAFF | TGTGCCAGTACCCCTGACAGCTTGAACACTGAAGCTTTCTTT | TRBJ1-1 | - | TRBV19 | few
CASSQESAGGLKTQYF | TGTGCCAGCAGCCAAGAAAGCGCGGGGGGGTTGAAGACCCAGTACTTC | TRBJ2-5 | TRBD2 | TRBV3-1/TRBV3-2 | -
CASSYGRGRIGTEAFF | TGTGCCAGCAGTTACGGTAGGGGGCGAATAGGCACTGAAGCTTTCTTT | TRBJ1-1 | TRBD1 | TRBV6-5 | -
CASSTPGGQQHF | TGTGCCAGCAGCACCCCGGGGGGGCAGCAGCACTTC | TRBJ2-7 | TRBD2 | TRBV7-2 | -
CASSLKRGGDSTDTQYF | TGCGCCAGCAGCTTGAAACGCGGGGGGGATAGCACAGATACGCAGTATTTT | TRBJ2-3 | TRBD2 | TRBV5-1 | -
CASSVQTGQVYGYTF | TGTGCCAGCAGTGTTCAAACGGGACAGGTCTATGGCTACACCTTC | TRBJ1-2 | TRBD1 | TRBV25-1 | -